Following are 27 T cell receptor beta chains from one sample sequenced in a study of blood T cell repertoires in COVID-19. Profiled with immunoSEQ multiplex PCR; TCRdb holds only in-frame clones, not every one. The data show some 87,000 clones, about 78% seen once. Sample: peripheral blood. These receptors originate from a human donor in a cohort sampled during active COVID-19.

The chain has TRBV5-1 and TRBJ2-7, with a tentative D call TRBD2 (5 bases). V was cut by 4 bases and J by 1 base, with 12 bases left in between. The germline V gene has CDR1 SGHRS and CDR2 YFSETQ. The CDR3 spans 14 residues. In DNA form, the CDR3 reads TGCGCCAGCAGCCCCAACCGGGATTCCTACGAGCAGTACTTC. It codes for CASSPNRDSYEQYF.

The chain links TRBV4-3 to TRBJ2-1; 8 bases line up with TRBD2. Germline V gene data show CDR1 as LGHNA and CDR2 as YSLEER. The V segment lost 4 bases and the J segment 7 bases; nucleotides outside the gene matches: 6. This CDR3 region has 14 residues. Here the CDR3 DNA reads TGCGCCAGCAGCCCCGACCCTAGCGGGAATGAGCAGTTCTTC. It encodes CASSPDPSGNEQFF.

The chain joins TRBV6-1 to TRBJ1-1, with a weak D call TRBD1 (5 bases). V lost 1 base, J lost 0 bases, and 15 bases lay in between. Germline V gene data show CDR1 as MNHNS and CDR2 as SASEGT. The CDR3 runs to 17 residues. The CDR3 DNA reads as TGTGCCAGCAGTGAAGGACAGTACAGACTTATGAACACTGAAGCTTTCTTT. Translated: CASSEGQYRLMNTEAFF.

The gene calls are TRBV19 and TRBJ1-1, with TRBD1 as a possible D gene (6 bases). The CDR3 consists of 13 residues. Germline-derived CDR1 and CDR2 are LNHDA and SQIVND (reference sequence). Trimming cost V 5 bases and J 5 bases, with 12 bases left between them. The CDR3 DNA sequence: TGTGCCAGTAGTCTCCAAGGGGGAACTGAAGCTTTCTTT. Amino acids: CASSLQGGTEAFF.

This clone was found once. J is TRBJ1-2 and V is TRBV25-1, with 7 bases aligning to TRBD1. CDR1 MGHDK and CDR2 SYGVNS come from the germline V gene. The CDR3 totals 13 residues. After removal of 4 bases from V and 7 bases from J, the junction contained 6 bases not matched to a gene. DNA of the CDR3: TGTGCCAGCAGTGGAGGGGGCAGGCGTGGCTACACCTTC. Protein: CASSGGGRRGYTF.

With regard to this clone: An end of the junction does not agree with germline; a read error may underlie this. The genes are TRBV2 and TRBJ2-3; 12 nucleotides align to TRBD2. This CDR3 has 12 residues. Germline-derived CDR1 and CDR2 are SNHLY and FYNNEI. CDR3 DNA sequence: TGTGCCAGCAGGTCTAGCGGGGGGGAATACGATTTT. It is translated as CASRSSGGEYDF.

This chain uses TRBV10-3 with TRBJ1-5, with a weak D call TRBD1 (6 bases). Germline V gene lookup returns CDR1 ENHRY and CDR2 SYGVKD. V lost 2 bases, J lost 5 bases, and 10 bases lay in between. This CDR3 has 14 residues. In DNA form, the CDR3 reads TGTGCCATCAGTGAGCGACCAGGGGATCAGCCCCAGCATTTT. This sequence encodes CAISERPGDQPQHF.

The chain carries TRBV6-2 or TRBV6-3 and TRBJ2-1, with 9 bases fitting TRBD1. Unmatched junction bases numbered 12, after V lost 5 bases and J lost 7 bases. The CDR3 runs to 16 residues. Germline V gives CDR1 MNHEY, CDR2 SVGEGT. The CDR3, as DNA: TGTGCCAGCAGTCTAGCGCGGACAGGGGTTTGGAATGAGCAGTTCTTC. It yields the protein CASSLARTGVWNEQFF.

This clone was recorded at least ten times. This rearrangement joins TRBV9 to TRBJ2-1, with 7 bases matching TRBD2. J gave up 1 base and V 3 bases, and 4 bases lay outside the gene matches. Germline V lookup: CDR1 SGDLS, CDR2 YYNGEE. This CDR3 is built from 15 residues. The CDR3: CASSGWTSSYNEQFF. Written as DNA, the CDR3 is TGTGCCAGCAGCGGGTGGACTAGTTCCTACAATGAGCAGTTCTTC.

This chain links TRBV3-1 (or the pseudogene TRBV3-2) with TRBJ1-6; TRBD1 matches at 8 bases. J lost 14 bases, V lost 0 bases, and 9 bases had no gene match. Germline loops: CDR1 LGHDT, CDR2 YNNKEL (reference sequence). This CDR3 region has 15 residues. The CDR3 DNA reads as TGTGCCAGCAGCCAAGATCTAACAGGGGGTTTGACCCTCCACTTT. Its protein is CASSQDLTGGLTLHF.

The genes are TRBV2 and TRBJ2-7, with D possibly TRBD1 on 6 matching bases. Trimming left V 5 bases short and J 2 bases short, with 13 bases between. Germline CDR1 SNHLY, CDR2 FYNNEI. The CDR3 covers 14 residues. CDR3 in DNA: TGTGCCAGCAGTCCGTTGACAGGTACCTACGAGCAGTACTTC. Translation: CASSPLTGTYEQYF. The full variable domain, in which reference TRBV2 and TRBJ2-7 provide the parts outside the CDR3, is EPEVTQTPSHQVTQMGQEVILRCVPISNHLYFYWYRQILGQKVEFLVSFYNNEISEKSEIFDDQFSVERPDGSNFTLKIRSTKLEDSAMYFCASSPLTGTYEQYFGPGTRLTVT.

This chain links TRBV15 with TRBJ1-3, with D tentatively TRBD1 (6 bases). The CDR3 spans 16 residues. Germline CDR1 reads LNHNV; CDR2 reads YYDKDF (reference sequence). The V end lost 0 bases, the J end lost 2 bases, and 11 bases lay between the germline ends. The CDR3 loop reads CATSRDGQQTGNTIYF. CDR3 bases: TGTGCCACCAGCAGAGATGGACAGCAAACTGGAAACACCATATATTTT.

The chain employs TRBV15 and TRBJ1-2; D is perhaps TRBD1 (5 bases). CDR3 size: 13 residues. Germline V gene lookup returns CDR1 LNHNV and CDR2 YYDKDF (reference sequence). V was trimmed by 6 bases and J by 4 bases, leaving 12 bases between them. The CDR3 spells CATSLDSSYGYTF. CDR3 in DNA: TGTGCCACCAGTCTAGACAGTTCCTATGGCTACACCTTC. The whole variable domain, remainder taken from reference TRBV15 and TRBJ1-2, is DAMVIQNPRYQVTQFGKPVTLSCSQTLNHNVMYWYQQKSSQAPKLLFHYYDKDFNNEADTPDNFQSRRPNTSFCFLDIRSPGLGDTAMYLCATSLDSSYGYTFGSGTRLTVV.

The chain joins TRBV4-1 to TRBJ1-1; 8 bases agree with TRBD1. Trimming at V came to 1 base and at J to 5 bases, leaving 6 bases not matched to a gene. CDR3 length: 15 amino acids. Per the germline V gene, CDR1 is MGHRA and CDR2 is YSYEKL. The chain's CDR3 is CASSQAGQGSTEAFF. The CDR3 DNA reads as TGCGCCAGCAGCCAAGCAGGACAGGGTAGTACTGAAGCTTTCTTT.

The chain uses TRBV5-6 and TRBJ2-5, with D possibly TRBD1 on 6 matching bases. Germline assignment: CDR1 SGHDT and CDR2 YYEEEE. This CDR3 is 15 amino acids long. The V end was cut by 3 bases, the J end by 5 bases, with 17 bases between. CDR3 region: CASSSWQGSLETQYF. The CDR3, as DNA: TGTGCCAGCAGCTCGTGGCAGGGGAGTTTGGAGACCCAGTACTTC.

The chain couples TRBV11-3 to TRBJ1-2; no clear D. From germline, CDR1 is SGHNT and CDR2 YENEEA. This CDR3 is built from 16 residues. V shed 1 base and J shed 2 bases, with 14 bases lying between them. The CDR3 sequence is CASSLGFGERNYGYTF. Here the CDR3 DNA reads TGTGCCAGCAGCTTAGGCTTTGGTGAACGGAACTATGGCTACACCTTC. Full variable domain (remainder filled in from reference TRBV11-3 and TRBJ1-2): EAGVVQSPRYKIIEKKQPVAFWCNPISGHNTLYWYLQNLGQGPELLIRYENEEAVDDSQLPKDRFSAERLKGVDSTLKIQPAELGDSAVYLCASSLGFGERNYGYTFGSGTRLTVV.

The chain couples TRBV5-4 to TRBJ1-1, with D unclear. The V end lost 0 bases, the J end lost 8 bases, and 11 bases lay between the germline ends. Germline V gene data show CDR1 as SGHNT and CDR2 as YYREEE (reference sequence). The CDR3 covers 13 residues. The CDR3 reads CASSLEVDSEAFF. Here the CDR3 DNA reads TGTGCCAGCAGCTTGGAAGTGGACTCAGAAGCTTTCTTT.

The V gene is TRBV4-3, the J gene TRBJ2-1; 9 bases line up with TRBD2. Per the germline V gene, CDR1 is LGHNA and CDR2 is YSLEER. V lost 4 bases and J lost 7; bases outside the gene matches: 8. CDR3 length: 15 residues. This CDR3 reads CASSPGTSPGNEQFF. CDR3 sequence (DNA): TGCGCCAGCAGCCCCGGGACTAGCCCCGGTAATGAGCAGTTCTTC.

This chain uses TRBV28 with TRBJ2-5; TRBD1 aligns across 7 bases. Unmatched junction bases numbered 11, after V lost 2 bases and J lost 5 bases. CDR3 length: 16 amino acids. Germline CDR1 and CDR2: MDHEN and SYDVKM. CDR3 coding DNA: TGTGCCAGCAGTTTACTCCGAACAGGGGCTAGGGAGACCCAGTACTTC. It is translated as CASSLLRTGARETQYF.

The gene calls are TRBV13 and TRBJ2-1; TRBD1 agrees at 7 bases. Germline V gives CDR1 PRHDT, CDR2 FYEKMQ (reference sequence). V shed 5 bases, J shed 2 bases, and the junction held 3 bases outside the gene matches. The CDR3 has 14 residues. This CDR3 is CASSPQGAYNEQFF. As DNA, the CDR3 is TGTGCCAGCAGCCCCCAGGGGGCCTACAATGAGCAGTTCTTC.

V and J are TRBV6-6 and TRBJ1-3; the D is unclear. Germline V gene lookup returns CDR1 MNHNY and CDR2 SVGAGI (reference sequence). The ends were cut back, 4 bases at V and 1 base at J, with 14 bases in the middle. The CDR3 length is 16 residues. The CDR3 protein is CASSWPSAGSGNTIYF. Written as DNA, the CDR3 is TGTGCCAGCAGTTGGCCCTCGGCGGGTTCTGGAAACACCATATATTTT.

The chain uses TRBV5-1 and TRBJ1-5, with 10 bases identical to TRBD1. After removal of 0 bases from V and 7 bases from J, the junction contained 4 bases not matched to a gene. The germline V gene has CDR1 SGHRS and CDR2 YFSETQ. The CDR3 length is 15 residues. As DNA, the CDR3 is TGCGCCAGCAGCTTGGGACAGGGGGCCTTGCAGCCCCAGCATTTT. Protein: CASSLGQGALQPQHF.

V usage is TRBV10-2 and J usage is TRBJ1-5, with D unclear. The CDR3 consists of 14 residues. CDR1 and CDR2 from the germline V gene are WSHSY and SAAADI. Trimming shortened V by 0 bases and J by 7 bases, and 10 bases separated the two germline ends. The CDR3 here is CASSESLGRQPQHF. In DNA, the CDR3 is TGCGCCAGCAGTGAGTCTCTAGGCCGGCAGCCCCAGCATTTT.

This chain joins TRBV9 and TRBJ2-3; no firm D call. Trimming left V 4 bases short and J 8 bases short, with 17 bases between. Germline V gives CDR1 SGDLS, CDR2 YYNGEE. The CDR3 totals 14 residues. CDR3 nucleotides: TGTGCCAGCAGCCCCGACTCCCTCATTCGTACGCAGTATTTT. Its translation is CASSPDSLIRTQYF.

The chain uses TRBV11-3 and TRBJ2-2, with 9 nucleotides matching TRBD2. The CDR3 length is 16 residues. Germline V gene lookup returns CDR1 SGHNT and CDR2 YENEEA. V lost 6 bases and J lost 6; bases outside the gene matches: 11. CDR3 sequence: CASSHKTGTSPGELFF. Here the CDR3 DNA reads TGTGCCAGCAGTCACAAGACCGGGACTAGCCCCGGGGAGCTGTTTTTT.

The chain carries TRBV4-3 and TRBJ1-2; TRBD1 matches 10 bases. This CDR3 region has 15 residues. CDR1 and CDR2 (germline): LGHNA, YSLEER. Trimming took 3 bases from V and 4 from J; bases not matched to a gene: 5. CDR3 region: CASSQGQGIGYGYTF. In DNA, the CDR3 is TGCGCCAGCAGCCAGGGACAGGGGATTGGCTATGGCTACACCTTC.

The genes are TRBV29-1 and TRBJ2-7, with 10 bases lining up with TRBD1. Germline loops: CDR1 SQVTM, CDR2 ANQGSEA. The ends lost 7 bases at V and 4 bases at J; junction bases unmatched: 4. CDR3 length: 12 amino acids. The DNA for the CDR3 is TGCAGCGCCGGGGACAGGGGTTACGAGCAGTACTTC. It encodes CSAGDRGYEQYF.